The 11 T cell receptor beta chains reported below all come from one sample, sequenced in a study of T cells in Graves' hyperthyroidism and ophthalmopathy. TCR beta CDR3 region amplification was performed from RNA transcripts. A first-round RT-PCR of the TCR CDR3 used the HTBI primer set. TCRdb processed the multiplex PCR reads anew with MiXCR; each CDR3 protein has one entry. The profile shows 300,000 to 400,000 distinct CDR3 sequences, 18% of them singletons. The sequenced sample consisted of blood. These receptors all come from a woman in her fifties or sixties with Graves' hyperthyroidism.

This chain connects TRBV10-1 to TRBJ1-2; TRBD1 agrees at 11 bases. This CDR3 spans 15 amino acids. The germline V gene encodes CDR1 WNHNN and CDR2 SYGVQD (reference sequence). V lost 4 bases and J lost 7; bases outside the gene matches: 8. In nucleotides, the CDR3 is TGCGCCAGCAGTGCCGGGACAGGGGGATCCGGTGGCTACACCTTC. Translating gives CASSAGTGGSGGYTF.

The sample holds one count of this clonotype. V and J are TRBV28 and TRBJ2-7; TRBD1 matches 9 bases. The length of the CDR3 is 15 residues. Germline V CDR1 and CDR2: MDHEN, SYDVKM. V shed 4 bases and J 6 bases; nucleotides not matched to a gene: 10. CDR3 loop: CASSYSRDREFEQYF. The CDR3 nucleotides read TGTGCCAGCAGTTACAGCCGGGACAGGGAATTCGAGCAGTACTTC. The variable domain in full, with the rest retrieved from reference TRBV28 and TRBJ2-7, is DVKVTQSSRYLVKRTGEKVFLECVQDMDHENMFWYRQDPGLGLRLIYFSYDVKMKEKGDIPEGYSVSREKKERFSLILESASTNQTSMYLCASSYSRDREFEQYFGPGTRLTVT.

The table lists this clonotype with many counts. This rearrangement joins TRBV2 to TRBJ2-5, with 8 bases aligning to TRBD2. J gave up 4 bases and V 7 bases, and 5 bases lay outside the gene matches. The CDR3 length is 13 residues. Germline V gives CDR1 SNHLY, CDR2 FYNNEI. The DNA of the CDR3 is TGTGCCAGCACCGACGGGACTAGAGAGACCCAGTACTTC. Encoded protein: CASTDGTRETQYF.

This clonotype appeared many times. V gene TRBV5-5 combines with J gene TRBJ1-1; unclear D gene. The CDR3 sequence is 15 residues long. CDR1 SGHKS and CDR2 YYEKEE come from the germline V gene (reference sequence). Trimming left V 0 bases short and J 5 bases short, with 14 bases between. The CDR3 DNA sequence: TGTGCCAGCAGCTTGGAGAGGGTTATGAGGACTGAAGCTTTCTTT. Translation: CASSLERVMRTEAFF.

This clonotype was seen only a few times. In DNA form, the CDR3 reads TGTGCCAGCAGCGTAGAGGGCGGGTCCCTAGGGGGAGATACGCAGTATTTT. It translates to CASSVEGGSLGGDTQYF. J is TRBJ2-3 and V is TRBV9; weak D call: TRBD1 (6 bases). V dropped 0 bases and J dropped 5 bases, with 19 bases sitting between them. The germline CDR1 and CDR2 sequences are SGDLS and YYNGEE. There are 17 residues in the CDR3.

The chain links TRBV6-1 to TRBJ2-1; D may be TRBD2 (5 bases). Trimming took 3 bases from V and 9 from J, leaving 6 bases between them. Germline loops: CDR1 MNHNS, CDR2 SASEGT. This CDR3 has 11 residues. CDR3 coding DNA: TGTGCCAGCAGTGATCGGGGTGAGCAGTTCTTC. This encodes CASSDRGEQFF.

This clonotype showed up just a few times. This sequence joins TRBV30 and TRBJ2-4; D remains ambiguous. Germline assignment: CDR1 GTSNPN and CDR2 SVGIG (reference sequence). V was cut by 2 bases and J by 6 bases, with 8 bases left in between. This CDR3 is built from 12 residues. CDR3: CAWSITGNIQYF. The CDR3 DNA follows: TGTGCCTGGAGTATAACGGGAAACATTCAGTACTTC.

This clonotype was picked up many times. The CDR3, as DNA: TGTGCCAGCAGCTTAAGCCACAGCCCAAGGTTCTACACCTTC. Protein product: CASSLSHSPRFYTF. The J gene is TRBJ1-2, the V gene TRBV7-9; D gene uncertain. V lost 2 bases to trimming and J lost 10 bases, with 17 bases between them. In germline, CDR1 is SEHNR, CDR2 FQNEAQ (reference sequence). This CDR3 comprises 14 residues. Supplemented by reference TRBV7-9 and TRBJ1-2, the full variable domain reads DTGVSQNPRHKITKRGQNVTFRCDPISEHNRLYWYRQTLGQGPEFLTYFQNEAQLEKSRLLSDRFSAERPKGSFSTLEIQRTEQGDSAMYLCASSLSHSPRFYTFGSGTRLTVV.

This sequence joins TRBV9 and TRBJ1-1; D is unresolved. The CDR3 totals 14 residues. The germline V gene has CDR1 SGDLS and CDR2 YYNGEE. V was clipped by 3 bases and J by 7 bases, with 16 bases between them. The CDR3, as DNA: TGTGCCAGCAGCGCGGCGGGAGGAATTAATGAAGCTTTCTTT. Encoded protein: CASSAAGGINEAFF.

For this clonotype: The germline gene is not matched at one end of the junction; a read error may be the cause. This sequence joins TRBV7-3 and TRBJ2-2; the D is unclear. CDR1 is SGHTA, CDR2 FQGTGA, per germline. This CDR3 is 14 amino acids long. This CDR3 reads CASSDHLGTGELFF. The CDR3 DNA reads as TGCGCCAGCAGCGATCATCTCGGCACCGGGGAGCTGTTTTTT.

This chain links TRBV9 with TRBJ1-1; D is uncertain. Germline V CDR1 and CDR2: SGDLS, YYNGEE. The CDR3 loop spans 13 amino acids. Trimming stripped 3 bases from V and 3 bases from J, with 9 bases between. The CDR3 DNA reads TGTGCCAGCAGCGCCCTACAAGACACTGAAGCTTTCTTT. It translates to CASSALQDTEAFF.